The 3 T cell receptor beta chains in this list originate from one sample, sequenced in a study of siplizumab effects on memory and regulatory T cells. Clones were sequenced by immunoSEQ multiplex PCR, and TCRdb holds only the in-frame ones, with some missing. The sample holds 98,000 or so clones, about 93% seen once. Sequencing input: Tregs sorted from blood. All receptors derive from a human donor in good health.

The chain links TRBV12-5 to TRBJ1-1; D is ambiguous. The CDR3 covers 12 residues. In germline, CDR1 is LGHNT, CDR2 FRNRAP. V gave up 7 bases and J gave up 3 bases, with 9 bases separating them. The CDR3 coding sequence is TGTGCTAGTGCCTTGGTCGACACTGAAGCTTTCTTT. Its protein is CASALVDTEAFF.

The genes are TRBV13 and TRBJ1-2, with D maybe TRBD1 (5 bases). Deletions cut 5 bases from V and 1 base from J, with 20 bases between. Germline V gene lookup returns CDR1 PRHDT and CDR2 FYEKMQ (reference sequence). The CDR3 loop spans 17 amino acids. CDR3 amino acids: CASSRIGRQGLNYGYTF. CDR3 nucleotides: TGTGCCAGCAGCCGAATCGGTCGGCAGGGCCTTAACTATGGCTACACCTTC.

The chain uses TRBV6-6 and TRBJ1-2, with a weak D call TRBD1 (6 bases). With 7 bases removed from V and 8 bases from J, the gap between germline ends came to 17 bases. The CDR3 spans 13 residues. Germline loops: CDR1 MNHNY, CDR2 SVGAGI (reference sequence). In DNA, the CDR3 is TGTGCCAGCACCAAGGGACACGCCAAGGGCTACACCTTC. Translation: CASTKGHAKGYTF.